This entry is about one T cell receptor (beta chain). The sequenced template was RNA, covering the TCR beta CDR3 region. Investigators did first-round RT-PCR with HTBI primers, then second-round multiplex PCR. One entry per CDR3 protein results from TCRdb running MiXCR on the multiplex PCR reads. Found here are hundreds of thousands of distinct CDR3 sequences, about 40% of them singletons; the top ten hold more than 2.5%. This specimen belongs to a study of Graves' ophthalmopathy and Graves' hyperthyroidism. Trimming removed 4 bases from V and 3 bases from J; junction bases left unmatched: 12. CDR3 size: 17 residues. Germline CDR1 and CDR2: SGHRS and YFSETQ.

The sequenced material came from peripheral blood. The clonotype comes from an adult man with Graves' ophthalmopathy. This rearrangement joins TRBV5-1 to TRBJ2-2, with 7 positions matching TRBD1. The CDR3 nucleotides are TGCGCCAGCAGCCAAAGGGACAGAGAACCCTACACCGGGGAGCTGTTTTTT. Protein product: CASSQRDREPYTGELFF.